Below are 8 T cell receptor beta chains sequenced from a single sample in a study of cytomegalovirus exposure and HLA in healthy donors. PCR primers comprised 60 Vbeta and 13 Jbeta primers. Sequencing was performed with immunoSEQ multiplex PCR; in TCRdb, only in-frame clones are kept and a portion is missing. The sample shows about 120,000 clones, about 80% of them seen only once. The sample comprised PBMCs. These receptors were obtained from a man aged 25 to 45 in good health and CMV-seronegative.

The rearrangement joins TRBV6-1 to TRBJ2-1; D possibly corresponds to TRBD2 (5 bases). Germline V gives CDR1 MNHNS, CDR2 SASEGT. The CDR3 covers 15 residues. V lost 8 bases, J lost 0 bases, and 14 bases lay in between. The CDR3 sequence: CASGLDVSSYNEQFF. As DNA, the CDR3 is TGTGCCAGCGGACTCGACGTCAGCTCCTACAATGAGCAGTTCTTC.

This CDR3 reads CASGGGPGFYEQYF. CDR3 in DNA: TGTGCCAGCGGGGGGGGCCCAGGCTTTTACGAGCAGTACTTC. The gene calls are TRBV7-9 and TRBJ2-7; possible D gene TRBD2, 7 bases. V was shortened by 8 bases and J by 4 bases, with 18 bases between the two germline ends. CDR3 length: 14 residues. Germline V gene lookup returns CDR1 SEHNR and CDR2 FQNEAQ (reference sequence).

The V and J genes are TRBV19 and TRBJ2-7; 9 bases align to TRBD1. Germline V lookup: CDR1 LNHDA, CDR2 SQIVND (reference sequence). V lost 4 bases and J lost 0; bases outside the gene matches: 4. The CDR3 runs to 15 residues. CDR3 sequence (DNA): TGTGCCAGTAGTAAGCCGGGACAGGGCTCCTACGAGCAGTACTTC. Translated: CASSKPGQGSYEQYF.

The chain couples TRBV5-4 to TRBJ2-5; D is possibly TRBD1 or TRBD2 (5 bases each). Near its end, the DNA agrees better with TRBJ2-7, so the J call may be wrong. Germline lookup yields CDR1 SGHNT and CDR2 YYREEE (reference sequence). The CDR3 is 14 amino acids. CDR3 amino acids: CASSLTVGDYEQYF. DNA of the CDR3: TGTGCCAGCAGCCTGACCGTGGGGGACTACGAGCAGTACTTC.

The V gene is TRBV30, the J gene TRBJ1-2; the match to TRBD1 covers 8 bases. Germline assignment: CDR1 GTSNPN and CDR2 SVGIG (reference sequence). J was trimmed by 0 bases and V by 3 bases; bases with no gene match: 12. The CDR3 is 17 amino acids. The CDR3 reads CAWRGLGQEASNYGYTF. CDR3 nucleotides: TGTGCCTGGAGGGGCTTGGGACAGGAGGCTTCTAACTATGGCTACACCTTC. The full variable domain, its missing parts supplied by reference TRBV30 and TRBJ1-2, is SQTIHQWPATLVQPVGSPLSLECTVEGTSNPNLYWYRQAAGRGLQLLFYSVGIGQISSEVPQNLSASRPQDRQFILSSKKLLLSDSGFYLCAWRGLGQEASNYGYTFGSGTRLTVV.

This rearrangement joins TRBV6-5 to TRBJ1-1; D gene uncertain. Trimming removed 5 bases from V and 1 base from J, with 8 bases in between. CDR1 is MNHEY and CDR2 is SVGAGI in the germline V gene. This CDR3 has 13 amino acids. CDR3 nucleotides: TGTGCCAGCAGTGACAATTGGAACACTGAAGCTTTCTTT. Its protein is CASSDNWNTEAFF.

The chain combines TRBV29-1 with TRBJ1-2; D call uncertain. V was cut by 3 bases and J by 2 bases, with 10 bases left in between. Per germline, CDR1 SQVTM and CDR2 ANQGSEA. The CDR3 has 13 residues. Written as DNA, the CDR3 is TGCAGCGTTGAGGAGAGAACAAACTATGGCTACACCTTC. As protein: CSVEERTNYGYTF.

This chain uses TRBV28 with TRBJ2-7; a weak D match, TRBD1 (5 bases). CDR3 length equals 15 residues. From germline, CDR1 is MDHEN and CDR2 SYDVKM. V was shortened by 6 bases and J by 6 bases, with 21 bases between the two germline ends. The CDR3 here is CASSKREEWGREQYF. The CDR3 region has the DNA TGTGCCAGCAGCAAACGAGAAGAGTGGGGCCGCGAGCAGTACTTC.